This TCR beta chain was observed in a study of B cell selection in AIRE deficiency. Repertoires were generated with immunoSEQ multiplex PCR, while TCRdb's copy carries only in-frame clones and drops some. The table records 20,000 to 30,000 clones, approximately 96% of them present only once. V shed 6 bases and J shed 4 bases, with 21 bases lying between them. CDR3 size: 16 residues. Germline loops: CDR1 MNHEY, CDR2 SMNVEV (reference sequence). General study results and limits: Approximately 33% of healthy-shared Treg TCRbeta sequences appeared in patient Tconv cells. TCRbeta-only data showed roughly 37% of shared healthy Treg sequences in healthy Tconv. AIRE-deficient Tconv and Treg repertoires matched healthy donors in TCRBV, CDR3 length, diversity. Only about 10% of more than 3,000 shared Treg sequences were patient-specific; 31.6% healthy-specific.

To note about this clone: Its matching antigen is unknown.

Sorting defined conventional CD4 T cells as CD4+CD127+. Sequenced: CD4+CD127+ conventional T cells sorted from PBMCs. This receptor was identified in a human donor in good health. J is TRBJ1-1 and V is TRBV27, with D possibly matching TRBD1 (5 bases). CDR3 in amino acids: CASSPLVGVIGTEAFF. The CDR3 DNA is TGTGCCAGCAGCCCCCTAGTAGGGGTTATTGGCACTGAAGCTTTCTTT.